The rows below give T cell receptor beta chains drawn from one sample of a study of beta chain features in type 1 diabetes. The table came from immunoSEQ multiplex PCR; TCRdb's copy has only in-frame clones and leaves some out. Of 680,000 or so clones listed, around 15% are singletons. Sequencing used naive CD4+ T cells from blood. All receptors derive from a man younger than 35 in good health. Each CDR3 is given with its conserved first and last residue. The D gene is left open where the match is weak. The size entry is marked missing in some rows and otherwise reads once, few, many or a size class.

CDR3 protein	CDR3 DNA	clone size	J gene	CDR3 length	V gene	D gene
CASSPRQVTYEQYF	TGTGCCAGCAGCCCCAGACAGGTTACCTACGAGCAGTACTTC	few	TRBJ2-7	14	TRBV7-9	NA
CASSPRTIDYTGELFF	TGTGCCAGCAGTCCTAGGACCATCGACTACACCGGGGAGCTGTTTTTT	NA	TRBJ2-2	16	TRBV27	NA
CAITPGQGPYGYTF	TGTGCCATCACCCCCGGACAGGGGCCCTATGGCTACACCTTC	NA	TRBJ1-2	14	TRBV10-3	TRBD1
CASSKDCPGVALGPGETQYF	TGTGCCAGCAGCAAAGATTGTCCTGGGGTAGCGTTGGGACCAGGAGAGACCCAGTACTTC	few	TRBJ2-5	20	TRBV21-1	NA
CASSFGWGQGADTQYF	TGTGCCAGCAGCTTTGGTTGGGGACAGGGGGCAGATACGCAGTATTTT	NA	TRBJ2-3	16	TRBV7-3	TRBD1
CASSSTGSVTEAFF	TGTGCCAGCAGCTCTACAGGGTCGGTCACTGAAGCTTTCTTT	few	TRBJ1-1	14	TRBV7-3	NA
CASRLDGPANQPQHF	TGTGCCAGTAGACTCGACGGGCCAGCGAATCAGCCCCAGCATTTT	NA	TRBJ1-5	15	TRBV19	NA
CASSLALGLAGGNEQFF	TGTGCCAGCAGCTTAGCCCTCGGACTAGCGGGAGGCAATGAGCAGTTCTTC	NA	TRBJ2-1	17	TRBV11-2	TRBD2
CASSLAPSSYNSPLHF	TGTGCCAGCAGCTTAGCCCCGAGCTCCTATAATTCACCCCTCCACTTT	NA	TRBJ1-6	16	TRBV7-2	NA
CASSITGLAGHEQYF	TGTGCCAGCAGCATTACGGGACTAGCGGGCCACGAGCAGTACTTC	NA	TRBJ2-7	15	TRBV9	TRBD2
CASSVAGGPVDTQYF	TGTGCCAGCAGCGTAGCGGGGGGCCCGGTAGATACGCAGTATTTT	NA	TRBJ2-3	15	TRBV9	NA
CAISESPGQRGNSYEQYF	TGTGCCATCAGTGAGTCGCCAGGTCAACGGGGCAACTCCTACGAGCAGTACTTC	NA	TRBJ2-7	18	TRBV10-3	NA
CASSYPGTPRYF	TGTGCCAGCAGCTATCCCGGGACCCCTAGATACTTC	NA	TRBJ2-7	12	TRBV7-9	NA
CASSLALSGSYGEQFF	TGTGCCAGCAGCTTAGCGCTAAGCGGGAGTTATGGTGAGCAGTTCTTC	NA	TRBJ2-1	16	TRBV7-9	TRBD2
CASRESSGNTIYF	TGTGCCAGCAGGGAGTCTAGTGGAAACACCATATATTTT	few	TRBJ1-3	13	TRBV25-1	NA
CASSVQPTGWSETQYF	TGTGCCAGCAGCGTTCAACCCACAGGGTGGTCAGAGACCCAGTACTTC	few	TRBJ2-5	16	TRBV9	NA
CATSRDTEAFF	TGTGCCACCTCCAGAGACACTGAAGCTTTCTTT	few	TRBJ1-1	11	TRBV6-5	NA
CASSSERRGGPYEQYF	TGTGCCAGCAGCTCAGAGAGGCGGGGGGGCCCCTACGAGCAGTACTTC	NA	TRBJ2-7	16	TRBV7-2	TRBD2
CASSLDRRSYEQYF	TGCGCCAGCAGCTTGGACAGGCGATCCTACGAGCAGTACTTC	few	TRBJ2-7	14	TRBV5-1	NA
CASNTGVGGYTF	TGTGCCAGCAATACAGGGGTGGGTGGCTACACCTTC	NA	TRBJ1-2	12	TRBV28	TRBD1
CSVMLQRNEQYF	TGCAGCGTTATGCTTCAACGGAACGAGCAGTACTTC	NA	TRBJ2-7	12	TRBV29-1	NA
CASRPSGGSYNEQFF	TGTGCCAGCAGACCTAGCGGGGGCTCCTACAATGAGCAGTTCTTC	NA	TRBJ2-1	15	TRBV9	TRBD2